Listed below are T cell receptor beta chains from one sample, sequenced in a study of blood T cell repertoires in COVID-19. The protocol was immunoSEQ multiplex PCR, while the TCRdb copy is restricted to in-frame clones and leaves out a portion. This table holds fewer than 300,000 clones, about 89% found once. Sequencing input: peripheral blood. The receptor set was obtained from a man aged 25-40 years with acute or convalescent COVID-19. The CDR3 runs from the conserved cysteine through the conserved F or W. The D gene is left open where the match is weak. The size entry is marked missing in some rows and otherwise reads once, few, many or a size class.

v_call	clone_size	j_call	d_call	cdr3_aa	cdr3_nt
TRBV4-1	-	TRBJ2-5	TRBD2	CASSTDGLAGKETQYF	TGCGCCAGCAGCACCGACGGACTAGCGGGGAAAGAGACCCAGTACTTC
TRBV7-3	-	TRBJ2-5	-	CASSPYGSETQYF	TGTGCCAGCAGCCCCTACGGGTCGGAGACCCAGTACTTC
TRBV1	-	TRBJ2-3	-	CTSSHSGTSGRVSTDTQYF	TGCACCAGCAGCCATTCCGGGACTAGCGGGAGGGTTAGCACAGATACGCAGTATTTT
TRBV6-1	-	TRBJ2-3	-	CASSELRGSTDTQYF	TGTGCCAGCAGTGAATTAAGGGGGAGCACAGATACGCAGTATTTT
TRBV25-1	few	TRBJ1-6	-	CASSESAGNNSPLHF	TGTGCCAGCAGTGAATCGGCAGGGAATAATTCACCCCTCCACTTT
TRBV28	-	TRBJ1-3	-	CASSPTDPGNTIYF	TGTGCCAGCAGTCCCACAGATCCTGGAAACACCATATATTTT
TRBV18	-	TRBJ2-7	TRBD2	CASSPTSGNEQYF	TGTGCCAGCTCACCCACTAGCGGGAACGAGCAGTACTTC
TRBV28	-	TRBJ2-3	-	CASSFHQSRDTQYF	TGTGCCAGCAGTTTTCATCAGTCCCGTGATACGCAGTATTTT
TRBV28	-	TRBJ1-5	-	CASSSLYSNQPQHF	TGTGCCAGCAGTTCCTTGTATAGCAATCAGCCCCAGCATTTT
TRBV28	once	TRBJ1-2	-	CASRAGENYGYTF	TGTGCCAGCAGGGCAGGGGAGAACTATGGCTACACCTTC
TRBV30	-	TRBJ1-2	-	CAWSKQSNYGYTF	TGTGCCTGGAGTAAGCAATCTAACTATGGCTACACCTTC
TRBV6-5	-	TRBJ2-7	TRBD2	CASTLLGGAYEQYF	TGTGCCAGCACACTATTGGGGGGGGCCTACGAGCAGTACTTC
TRBV5-5	-	TRBJ2-1	-	CASINPTGGGSLEQFF	TGTGCCAGCATCAACCCTACAGGGGGGGGTTCTTTGGAGCAGTTCTTC
TRBV10-2	-	TRBJ1-3	-	CASNQGNTIYF	TGCGCCAGCAATCAAGGAAACACCATATATTTT
TRBV27	-	TRBJ2-1	-	CASTLYGVSNEQFF	TGTGCCAGCACCCTTTACGGGGTAAGCAATGAGCAGTTCTTC
TRBV6-5	-	TRBJ1-6	TRBD1	CASSYSQGAESPLHF	TGTGCCAGCAGTTACTCGCAGGGGGCGGAATCACCCCTCCACTTT
TRBV28	-	TRBJ1-1	-	CASSLSDGSRAFF	TGTGCCAGCAGTTTAAGTGATGGAAGCAGGGCTTTCTTT
TRBV27	-	TRBJ2-1	-	CASSLEFPHVGQFF	TGTGCCAGCAGCCTTGAGTTTCCCCACGTTGGGCAGTTCTTC
TRBV28	-	TRBJ2-4	-	CATTTQTSVYIQYF	TGTGCCACCACTACCCAAACCTCCGTTTACATTCAGTACTTC
TRBV10-3	-	TRBJ1-1	-	CAISAGWTEAFF	TGTGCCATCAGTGCAGGGTGGACTGAAGCTTTCTTT
TRBV7-9	-	TRBJ1-6	-	CASSSAGSGLGYNSPLHF	TGTGCCAGCAGCTCCGCCGGGTCAGGGCTCGGTTATAATTCACCCCTCCACTTT
TRBV28	-	TRBJ2-7	TRBD1	CASRVGTGAPTGEQYF	TGTGCCAGCAGGGTCGGGACAGGGGCTCCCACGGGGGAGCAGTACTTC
TRBV19	-	TRBJ2-1	-	CASSIAGAGTGEQFF	TGTGCCAGTAGTATAGCCGGGGCGGGGACGGGGGAGCAGTTCTTC
TRBV7-3	-	TRBJ2-6	-	CASSRALAGSSGANVLTF	TGTGCCAGCAGCCGAGCATTGGCGGGGAGTTCTGGGGCCAACGTCCTGACTTTC
TRBV18	-	TRBJ2-1	TRBD1	CASSPSLGGTGYNEQFF	TGTGCCAGCTCACCGAGTTTAGGCGGGACAGGTTACAATGAGCAGTTCTTC
TRBV5-6	-	TRBJ2-7	-	CASSYGKGIAGEQYF	TGTGCCAGCAGCTACGGTAAGGGGATAGCTGGCGAGCAGTACTTC
TRBV30	once	TRBJ2-7	-	CAFDRGTYEQYF	TGTGCCTTCGACAGAGGAACCTACGAGCAGTACTTC
TRBV6-5	-	TRBJ1-1	-	CASSSRRTNTEAFF	TGTGCCAGCAGTTCGAGAAGGACTAACACTGAAGCTTTCTTT
TRBV7-3	-	TRBJ1-1	-	CASSLMAGAPNTEAFF	TGTGCCAGCAGCTTAATGGCAGGGGCCCCGAACACTGAAGCTTTCTTT
TRBV5-1	-	TRBJ1-2	-	CASAGGNYGYTF	TGCGCCAGCGCGGGCGGTAACTATGGCTACACCTTC
TRBV5-1	-	TRBJ2-1	-	CASSLGLAIGNEQFF	TGCGCCAGCAGCTTGGGGCTAGCTATAGGCAATGAGCAGTTCTTC
TRBV24-1	-	TRBJ2-2	TRBD2	CATSDDTRTSGKSGELFF	TGTGCCACCAGTGATGACACCAGGACTAGCGGGAAGTCCGGGGAGCTGTTTTTT
TRBV12-3/TRBV12-4	few	TRBJ1-4	-	CASSSRGKLFF	TGTGCCAGCAGTTCAAGAGGAAAACTGTTTTTT
TRBV4-1	many	TRBJ2-1	-	CASSRHAVTYNEQFF	TGCGCCAGCAGCCGGCACGCCGTCACCTACAATGAGCAGTTCTTC
TRBV7-2	-	TRBJ1-5	-	CASSLVAVWNQPQHF	TGTGCCAGCAGCTTGGTGGCAGTTTGGAATCAGCCCCAGCATTTT
TRBV19	-	TRBJ2-7	-	CASSGRSEQYF	TGTGCCAGTAGTGGGCGATCCGAGCAGTACTTC
TRBV4-1	-	TRBJ1-5	-	CASSQDFNQPQHF	TGCGCCAGCAGCCAGGACTTTAATCAGCCCCAGCATTTT